Sequencing of this T cell receptor beta chain was carried out in a study of yellow fever vaccine responses in identical twins. Overall study findings and caveats: Twins' vaccine T cell response reportedly seemed partly convergent, partly personalized.

Trimming took off 1 base at V and 4 bases at J, with 2 bases between the two ends. The CDR3 totals 11 residues. Germline CDR1 MNHNS, CDR2 SASEGT. One entry per CDR3 protein, called by TCRdb with MiXCR from the RT-PCR reads. Of nearly 11,000 distinct CDR3 sequences in the sample, 77% were seen once. As for this clonotype: Its antigen is unknown.

The sequence was collected from a woman under 30 who received the yellow fever vaccine. This chain uses TRBV6-1 with TRBJ2-7; D remains ambiguous. Material: T cells from blood (PBMCs), unsorted or a sorted subset (not recorded which), obtained before or after yellow fever vaccination (not recorded which). CDR3 sequence reads: CASSEGYEQYF. The DNA of the CDR3 is TGTGCCAGCAGTGAAGGTTACGAGCAGTACTTC.